The 6 T cell receptor beta chains presented below share a single source sample, sequenced in a study of blood T cells in healthy people across ages. Sample-barcoded 5' priming and a J-beta primer mix drove a second PCR of about 6 to 12 cycles. One entry per CDR3 protein results from TCRdb running MiXCR on the 5' RACE reads. The data hold some 1,500,000 distinct CDR3 sequences, with 35% to 45% observed a single time. The specimen sequenced was blood. Receptor source: a woman aged 18-35 years in good health.

This clonotype came up many times. J is TRBJ2-3 and V is TRBV7-2, with 11 bases identical to TRBD2. Trimming took 6 bases from V and 8 from J; bases not matched to a gene: 7. Per the germline V gene, CDR1 is SGHTA and CDR2 is FQGNSA. The CDR3 length is 14 residues. Here the CDR3 reads CASSSTSGSLTQYF. In DNA form, the CDR3 reads TGTGCCAGCAGTTCAACTAGCGGGAGCCTTACGCAGTATTTT.

In its sample, this clonotype was seen many times. The chain is built from TRBV4-3 and TRBJ2-1, with 12 bases fitting TRBD2. V shed 3 bases, J shed 6 bases, and the junction held 9 bases outside the gene matches. Germline V gene sequence: CDR1 LGHNA, CDR2 YSLEER. The CDR3 spans 17 residues. The CDR3 sequence: CASSQDQGLAGSNEQFF. The CDR3 region has the DNA TGCGCCAGCAGCCAGGACCAAGGACTAGCGGGGAGCAATGAGCAGTTCTTC.

This clonotype was seen just once. This chain uses TRBV4-1 with TRBJ1-5; D is perhaps TRBD1 (6 bases). This CDR3 spans 14 amino acids. V gave up 3 bases and J gave up 5 bases, with 11 bases separating them. CDR1 MGHRA and CDR2 YSYEKL come from the germline V gene. This chain's CDR3 is CASSHNRDDQPQHF. CDR3 DNA sequence: TGCGCCAGCAGCCACAACAGGGATGATCAGCCCCAGCATTTT.

This clonotype was recorded a few times. The V and J genes are TRBV11-2 and TRBJ2-2; TRBD1 or TRBD2 may be the D gene (6 bases each). CDR1 SGHAT and CDR2 FQNNGV come from the germline V gene. The CDR3 has 15 amino acids. V was shortened by 4 bases and J by 5 bases, with 14 bases between the two germline ends. CDR3 sequence: CASSYEIGGTGELFF. CDR3 coding DNA: TGTGCCAGCAGCTATGAAATAGGGGGGACCGGGGAGCTGTTTTTT.

This rearrangement joins TRBV20-1 to TRBJ2-7; 9 nucleotides align to TRBD2. Germline trimming cut 1 base from V and 5 bases from J; bases unmatched to any gene: 9. The CDR3 spans 15 residues. Looked up from germline, CDR1 is DFQATT and CDR2 is SNEGSKA (reference sequence). CDR3 amino acids: CSARGVSGSKNEQYF. CDR3 DNA sequence: TGCAGTGCTAGAGGGGTTAGCGGGAGTAAGAACGAGCAGTACTTC.

This clonotype was seen more than once but under ten times. This rearrangement joins TRBV20-1 to TRBJ2-7; 9 bases are shared with TRBD1. Germline values: CDR1 DFQATT, CDR2 SNEGSKA (reference sequence). The junction had 5 bases not matched to a gene; V was cut back by 5 bases and J by 3 bases. There are 13 residues in the CDR3. In DNA, the CDR3 is TGCAGTGCTTACCGGGACAGGGACTACGAGCAGTACTTC. Its protein product is CSAYRDRDYEQYF.